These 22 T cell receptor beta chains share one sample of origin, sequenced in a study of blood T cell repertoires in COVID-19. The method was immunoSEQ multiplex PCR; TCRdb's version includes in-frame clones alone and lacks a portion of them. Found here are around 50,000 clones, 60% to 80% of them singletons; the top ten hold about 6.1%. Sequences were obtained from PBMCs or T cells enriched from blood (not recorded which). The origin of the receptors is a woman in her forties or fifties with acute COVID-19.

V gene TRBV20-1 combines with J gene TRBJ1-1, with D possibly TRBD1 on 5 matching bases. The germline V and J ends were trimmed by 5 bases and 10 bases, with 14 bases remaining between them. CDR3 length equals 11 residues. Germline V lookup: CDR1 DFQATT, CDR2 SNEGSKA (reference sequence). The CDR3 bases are TGCAGTGCTTCGACCAGGGCTGGAGCTTTCTTT. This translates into CSASTRAGAFF.

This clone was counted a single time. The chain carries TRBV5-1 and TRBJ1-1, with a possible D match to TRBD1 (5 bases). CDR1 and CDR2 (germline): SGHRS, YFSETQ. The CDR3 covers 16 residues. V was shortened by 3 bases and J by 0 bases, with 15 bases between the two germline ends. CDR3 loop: CASSSRGGEMNTEAFF. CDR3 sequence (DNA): TGCGCCAGCAGCTCGCGGGGCGGAGAGATGAACACTGAAGCTTTCTTT.

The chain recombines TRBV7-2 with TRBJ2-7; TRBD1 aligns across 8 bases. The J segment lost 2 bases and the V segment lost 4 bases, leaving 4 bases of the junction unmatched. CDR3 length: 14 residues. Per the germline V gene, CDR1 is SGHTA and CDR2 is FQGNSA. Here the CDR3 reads CASSSTGGAYEQYF. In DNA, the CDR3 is TGTGCCAGCAGCTCAACAGGGGGTGCCTACGAGCAGTACTTC. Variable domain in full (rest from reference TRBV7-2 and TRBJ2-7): GAGVSQSPSNKVTEKGKDVELRCDPISGHTALYWYRQSLGQGLEFLIYFQGNSAPDKSGLPSDRFSAERTGGSVSTLTIQRTQQEDSAVYLCASSSTGGAYEQYFGPGTRLTVT.

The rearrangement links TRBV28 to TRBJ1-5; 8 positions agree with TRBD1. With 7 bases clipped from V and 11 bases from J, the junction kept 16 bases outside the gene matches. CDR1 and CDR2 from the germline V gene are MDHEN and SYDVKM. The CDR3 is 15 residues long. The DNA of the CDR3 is TGTGCCAGCACCCGTGGGGGGACAGGCAAGGGGTCCCAGCATTTT. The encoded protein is CASTRGGTGKGSQHF.

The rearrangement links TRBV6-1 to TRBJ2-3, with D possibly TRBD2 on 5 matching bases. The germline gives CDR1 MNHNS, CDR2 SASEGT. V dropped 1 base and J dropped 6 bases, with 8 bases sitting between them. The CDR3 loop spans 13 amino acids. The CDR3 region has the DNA TGTGCCAGCAGTGAAGGATCGGGGGATACGCAGTATTTT. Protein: CASSEGSGDTQYF.

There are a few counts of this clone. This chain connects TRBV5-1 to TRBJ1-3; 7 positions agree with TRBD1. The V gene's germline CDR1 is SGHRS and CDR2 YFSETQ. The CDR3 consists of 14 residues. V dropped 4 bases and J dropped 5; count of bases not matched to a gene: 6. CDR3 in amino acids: CASSIDRARNTIYF. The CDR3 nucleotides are TGCGCCAGCAGCATCGACAGGGCCCGAAACACCATATATTTT.

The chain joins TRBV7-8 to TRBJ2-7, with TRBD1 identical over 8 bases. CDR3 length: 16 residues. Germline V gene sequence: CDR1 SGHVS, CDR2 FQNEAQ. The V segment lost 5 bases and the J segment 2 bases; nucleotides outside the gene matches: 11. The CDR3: CASSTRPQDRAYEQYF. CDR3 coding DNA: TGTGCCAGCAGCACCCGCCCTCAGGACAGGGCCTACGAGCAGTACTTC.

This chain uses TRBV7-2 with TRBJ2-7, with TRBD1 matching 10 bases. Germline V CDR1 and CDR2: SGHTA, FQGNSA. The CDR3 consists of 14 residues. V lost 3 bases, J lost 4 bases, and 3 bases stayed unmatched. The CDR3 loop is CASSFRDRGYEQYF. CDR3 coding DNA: TGTGCCAGCAGCTTCCGGGACAGGGGATACGAGCAGTACTTC. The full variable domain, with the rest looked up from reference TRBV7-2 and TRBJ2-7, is GAGVSQSPSNKVTEKGKDVELRCDPISGHTALYWYRQSLGQGLEFLIYFQGNSAPDKSGLPSDRFSAERTGGSVSTLTIQRTQQEDSAVYLCASSFRDRGYEQYFGPGTRLTVT.

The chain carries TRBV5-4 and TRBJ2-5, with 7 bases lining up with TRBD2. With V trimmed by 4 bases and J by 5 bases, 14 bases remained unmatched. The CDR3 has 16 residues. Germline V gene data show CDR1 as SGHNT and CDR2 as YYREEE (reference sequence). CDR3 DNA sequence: TGTGCCAGCAGCAAAGGACTAGACTTCCTCTATGAGACCCAGTACTTC. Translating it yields CASSKGLDFLYETQYF.

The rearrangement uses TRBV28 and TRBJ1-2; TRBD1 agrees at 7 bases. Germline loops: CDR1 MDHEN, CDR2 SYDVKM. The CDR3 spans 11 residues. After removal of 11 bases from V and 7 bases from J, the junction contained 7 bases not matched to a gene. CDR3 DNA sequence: TGTGCCTCGGGACAGATTCTTGGCTACACCTTC. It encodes CASGQILGYTF.

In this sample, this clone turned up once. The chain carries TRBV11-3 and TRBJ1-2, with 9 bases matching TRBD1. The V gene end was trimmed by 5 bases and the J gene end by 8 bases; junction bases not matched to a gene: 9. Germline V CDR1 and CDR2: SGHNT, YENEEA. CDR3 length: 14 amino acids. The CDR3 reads CASSPGGQGRGYTF. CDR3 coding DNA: TGTGCCAGCAGCCCCGGGGGACAGGGACGGGGCTACACCTTC.

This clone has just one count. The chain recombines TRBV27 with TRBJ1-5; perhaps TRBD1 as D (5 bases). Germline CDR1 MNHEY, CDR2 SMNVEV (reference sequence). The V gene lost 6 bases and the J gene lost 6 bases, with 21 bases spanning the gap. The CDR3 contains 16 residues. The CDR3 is CASSPFSHPQGQPQHF. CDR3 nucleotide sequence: TGTGCCAGCAGCCCCTTTTCCCACCCTCAGGGTCAGCCCCAGCATTTT.

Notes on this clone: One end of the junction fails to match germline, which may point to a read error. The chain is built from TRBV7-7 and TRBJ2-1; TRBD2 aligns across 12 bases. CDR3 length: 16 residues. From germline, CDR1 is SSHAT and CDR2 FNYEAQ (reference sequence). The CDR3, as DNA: TGTGCTAGCAGCTTAGCACTAGCGGGGGGAGTGTATGAGCAGTTCTTC. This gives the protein CASSLALAGGVYEQFF.

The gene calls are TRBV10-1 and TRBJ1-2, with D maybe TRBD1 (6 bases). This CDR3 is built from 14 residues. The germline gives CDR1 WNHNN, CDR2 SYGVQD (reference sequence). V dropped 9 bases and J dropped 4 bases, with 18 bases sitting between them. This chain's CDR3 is CARTRAGGGYGYTF. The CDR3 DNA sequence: TGCGCCAGGACTAGAGCGGGGGGCGGCTATGGCTACACCTTC.

CDR3 in amino acids: CASSLGYGTGDGYTF. The CDR3 nucleotides are TGTGCCAGCAGCTTAGGATACGGGACAGGTGATGGCTACACCTTC. V and J are TRBV7-9 and TRBJ1-2, with 8 bases that match TRBD1. This CDR3 has 15 amino acids. V lost 1 base to trimming and J lost 6 bases; unmatched junction nucleotides: 7. Germline V gene data show CDR1 as SEHNR and CDR2 as FQNEAQ (reference sequence).

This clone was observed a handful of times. This CDR3 reads CASSRGHPNEKLFF. CDR3 bases: TGCGCCAGCAGCAGGGGACACCCTAATGAAAAACTGTTTTTT. The J gene is TRBJ1-4, the V gene TRBV5-1; D perhaps matches TRBD1 (6 bases). In germline, CDR1 is SGHRS, CDR2 YFSETQ. The CDR3 spans 14 residues. Between the trimmed V and J ends, which lost 4 bases and 3 bases, there was a span of 10 bases.

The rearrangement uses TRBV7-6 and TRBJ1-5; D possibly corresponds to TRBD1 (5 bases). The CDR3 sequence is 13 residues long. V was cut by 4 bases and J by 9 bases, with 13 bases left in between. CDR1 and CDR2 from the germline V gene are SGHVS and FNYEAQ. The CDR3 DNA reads TGTGCCAGCAGCTGGGACTCCCGGGCGCCCCAGCATTTT. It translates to CASSWDSRAPQHF.

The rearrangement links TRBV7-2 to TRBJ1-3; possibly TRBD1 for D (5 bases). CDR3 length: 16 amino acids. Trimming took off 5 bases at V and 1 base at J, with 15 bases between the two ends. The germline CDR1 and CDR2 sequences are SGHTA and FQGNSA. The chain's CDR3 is CASSPAVGGSGNTIYF. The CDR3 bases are TGTGCCAGCAGCCCGGCGGTTGGGGGGTCTGGAAACACCATATATTTT. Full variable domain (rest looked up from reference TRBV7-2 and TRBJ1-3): GAGVSQSPSNKVTEKGKDVELRCDPISGHTALYWYRQSLGQGLEFLIYFQGNSAPDKSGLPSDRFSAERTGGSVSTLTIQRTQQEDSAVYLCASSPAVGGSGNTIYFGEGSWLTVV.

This chain's CDR3 is CASSGTGGETQYF. The CDR3 DNA reads as TGTGCCAGCAGTGGGACAGGGGGAGAGACCCAGTACTTC. The chain is built from TRBV12-3 or TRBV12-4 and TRBJ2-5, with TRBD1 identical over 11 bases. The length of the CDR3 is 13 residues. Germline trimming cut 5 bases from V and 4 bases from J; bases unmatched to any gene: 0.

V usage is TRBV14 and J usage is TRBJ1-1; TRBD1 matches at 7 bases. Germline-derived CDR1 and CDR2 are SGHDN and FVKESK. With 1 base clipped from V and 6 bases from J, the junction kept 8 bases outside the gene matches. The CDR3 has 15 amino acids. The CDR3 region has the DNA TGTGCCAGCAGCCAAGCAGGACAGGAAGCCGCTGAAGCTTTCTTT. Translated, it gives CASSQAGQEAAEAFF.

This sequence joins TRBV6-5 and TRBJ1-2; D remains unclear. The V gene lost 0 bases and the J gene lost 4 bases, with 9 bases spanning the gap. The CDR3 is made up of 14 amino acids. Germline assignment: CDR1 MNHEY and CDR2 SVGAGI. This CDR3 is CASSYSLASYGYTF. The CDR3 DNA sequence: TGTGCCAGCAGTTACTCTCTGGCATCCTATGGCTACACCTTC.

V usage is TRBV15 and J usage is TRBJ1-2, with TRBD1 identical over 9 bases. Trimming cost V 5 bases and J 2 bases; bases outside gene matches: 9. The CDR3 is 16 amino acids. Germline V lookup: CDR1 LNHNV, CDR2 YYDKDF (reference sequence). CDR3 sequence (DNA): TGTGCCACCAGCGTAATAACAGGGGGCAAGAACTATGGCTACACCTTC. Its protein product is CATSVITGGKNYGYTF.